These 18 T cell receptor beta chains came from one sample sequenced in a study of blood T cell repertoires in COVID-19. Only in-frame clones appear in the TCRdb table, and some are missing; sequencing was by immunoSEQ multiplex PCR. This sample has about 360,000 clones, with around nine tenths found just once. Material for sequencing was peripheral blood. These receptor sequences come from an older woman with COVID-19, enrolled during active disease.

The gene calls are TRBV5-6 and TRBJ1-3; D may be TRBD1 (5 bases). Trimming pared 4 bases from V and 0 bases from J, leaving 14 bases between. CDR1 and CDR2 (germline): SGHDT, YYEEEE. The CDR3 consists of 16 residues. The CDR3 nucleotides are TGTGCCAGCAGCCCATGGACACACTACTCTGGAAACACCATATATTTT. This encodes CASSPWTHYSGNTIYF.

As concerns this clone: This same CDR3 is encoded by further DNA sequences in the sample. J is TRBJ1-3 and V is TRBV30; D is uncertain. This CDR3 has 11 amino acids. Trimming cost V 5 bases and J 7 bases, with 9 bases left between them. The germline gives CDR1 GTSNPN, CDR2 SVGIG (reference sequence). CDR3 nucleotide sequence: TGTGCCTGGGGTACCGGGAACACCATATATTTT. Translated: CAWGTGNTIYF.

This clone was observed a single time. This chain uses TRBV15 with TRBJ1-5; D remains ambiguous. The CDR3 has 13 residues. The germline gives CDR1 LNHNV, CDR2 YYDKDF (reference sequence). Trimming stripped 5 bases from V and 0 bases from J, with 5 bases between. CDR3 protein: CATSYNSNQPQHF. The CDR3 DNA sequence: TGTGCCACCAGCTATAATAGCAATCAGCCCCAGCATTTT.

V is TRBV3-1 (or the pseudogene TRBV3-2) and J is TRBJ2-5, with 8 bases lining up with TRBD1. CDR3 length: 18 amino acids. Germline assignment: CDR1 LGHDT and CDR2 YNNKEL (reference sequence). With 1 base clipped from V and 2 bases from J, the junction kept 12 bases outside the gene matches. CDR3 sequence (DNA): TGTGCCAGCAGCCAAGGTGCCCAGGGGGCGATTCGGCAAGAGACCCAGTACTTC. Translated: CASSQGAQGAIRQETQYF.

With regard to this clone: This same CDR3 is encoded by further DNA sequences in the sample. The genes are TRBV5-1 and TRBJ2-3, with D possibly TRBD2 on 6 matching bases. Germline V gene data show CDR1 as SGHRS and CDR2 as YFSETQ. V lost 5 bases, J lost 2 bases, and 15 bases lay in between. CDR3 length: 15 amino acids. The CDR3 DNA sequence: TGCGCCAGCAGTTTTAGCGGACCCCCCACAGATACGCAGTATTTT. Translated: CASSFSGPPTDTQYF.

J is TRBJ1-2 and V is TRBV30; tentatively, D is TRBD1 (5 bases). V lost 0 bases, J lost 8 bases, and 22 bases lay in between. Germline V CDR1 and CDR2: GTSNPN, SVGIG (reference sequence). This CDR3 is built from 16 residues. CDR3 residues: CAWSVDLLGQGGGYTF. CDR3 nucleotide sequence: TGTGCCTGGAGTGTAGATCTATTGGGGCAGGGAGGAGGCTACACCTTC.

The chain employs TRBV18 and TRBJ2-1, with 10 bases matching TRBD2. Germline CDR1 KGHSH, CDR2 LQKENI. This CDR3 has 16 residues. Losses at the gene ends were 0 bases for V and 7 bases for J; bases not matched to a gene: 6. The CDR3 reads CASSPPLAGGENEQFF. CDR3 nucleotide sequence: TGTGCCAGCTCACCACCGTTAGCGGGGGGCGAAAATGAGCAGTTCTTC.

This clone has a single count. The chain links TRBV19 to TRBJ2-7, with TRBD1 identical over 7 bases. CDR3 length: 14 amino acids. Germline V lookup: CDR1 LNHDA, CDR2 SQIVND (reference sequence). Unmatched junction bases numbered 5, after V lost 4 bases and J lost 2 bases. The CDR3 loop reads CASSRRTGPYEQYF. CDR3 nucleotides: TGTGCCAGTAGTAGGAGGACAGGTCCCTACGAGCAGTACTTC. The variable domain in full, with the rest retrieved from reference TRBV19 and TRBJ2-7, is DGGITQSPKYLFRKEGQNVTLSCEQNLNHDAMYWYRQDPGQGLRLIYYSQIVNDFQKGDIAEGYSVSREKKESFPLTVTSAQKNPTAFYLCASSRRTGPYEQYFGPGTRLTVT.

This chain connects TRBV27 to TRBJ1-2, with a tentative D call TRBD1 (6 bases). CDR1 is MNHEY and CDR2 is SMNVEV in the germline V gene (reference sequence). Trimming left V 4 bases short and J 6 bases short, with 21 bases between. This CDR3 spans 16 amino acids. This CDR3 is CASSSFLTGPIHGYTF. The CDR3 coding sequence is TGTGCCAGCAGTTCCTTTTTGACAGGACCTATTCATGGCTACACCTTC.

The chain links TRBV5-1 to TRBJ1-2; TRBD1 might be the D (5 bases). From germline, CDR1 is SGHRS and CDR2 YFSETQ. Trimming removed 4 bases from V and 2 bases from J, with 12 bases in between. This CDR3 contains 14 residues. Here the CDR3 DNA reads TGCGCCAGCAGCGGTGGAACAGGCAACTATGGCTACACCTTC. Its protein is CASSGGTGNYGYTF.

This chain uses TRBV2 with TRBJ1-1, with 10 bases aligning to TRBD1. Germline V lookup: CDR1 SNHLY, CDR2 FYNNEI. This CDR3 has 18 amino acids. Trimming cost V 6 bases and J 1 base; bases outside gene matches: 14. The CDR3 reads CASSLSIPTGGRNTEAFF. CDR3 DNA: TGTGCCAGCAGCCTATCAATCCCGACAGGGGGCCGGAACACTGAAGCTTTCTTT.

This clone is a singleton in its sample. V gene TRBV5-5 combines with J gene TRBJ2-7, with 7 bases aligning to TRBD1. This CDR3 comprises 16 residues. Germline V gene sequence: CDR1 SGHKS, CDR2 YYEKEE (reference sequence). Trimming cost V 0 bases and J 4 bases; bases outside gene matches: 10. The CDR3 DNA is TGTGCCAGCAGCTTGGTCCCACAGGGGTGGTCGTACGAGCAGTACTTC. Translation: CASSLVPQGWSYEQYF.

The rearrangement joins TRBV6-2 or TRBV6-3 to TRBJ2-1; the D gene is possibly TRBD1 (5 bases). The CDR3 is 12 amino acids. The V end was cut by 5 bases, the J end by 5 bases, with 7 bases between. Germline V gene sequence: CDR1 MNHEY, CDR2 SVGEGT. CDR3 DNA: TGTGCCAGCAGTCCAGGGAACAATGAGCAGTTCTTC. Its protein is CASSPGNNEQFF.

V gene TRBV19 combines with J gene TRBJ1-1; maybe TRBD1 (5 bases). This CDR3 has 14 residues. The V end was cut by 3 bases, the J end by 5 bases, with 13 bases between. The germline V gene has CDR1 LNHDA and CDR2 SQIVND (reference sequence). The CDR3 region has the DNA TGTGCCAGTAGTATTGGGACGGAGGGGACTGAAGCTTTCTTT. Protein sequence: CASSIGTEGTEAFF.

V gene TRBV7-3 combines with J gene TRBJ1-1; 9 bases align to TRBD1. CDR1 SGHTA and CDR2 FQGTGA come from the germline V gene. The trim removed 4 bases at V and 8 bases at J, leaving 5 bases unmatched. The CDR3 runs to 13 residues. DNA for the CDR3: TGTGCCAGCAGCTCTGAAACAGGGGGCGAAGCTTTCTTT. Protein sequence: CASSSETGGEAFF.

The chain combines TRBV5-1 with TRBJ1-2, with TRBD1 matching 7 bases. The CDR3 totals 15 residues. Germline values: CDR1 SGHRS, CDR2 YFSETQ. Trimming removed 0 bases from V and 5 bases from J; junction bases left unmatched: 7. In nucleotides, the CDR3 is TGCGCCAGCAGCTTGGATCGGGGCAGGGGGTATGGCTACACCTTC. It specifies CASSLDRGRGYGYTF.

With regard to this clone: Other nucleotide sequences from this sample produce the same CDR3. This chain links TRBV19 with TRBJ1-5; 8 nucleotides agree with TRBD1. The junction had 0 bases not matched to a gene; V was cut back by 6 bases and J by 2 bases. Germline V gene data show CDR1 as LNHDA and CDR2 as SQIVND (reference sequence). The CDR3 runs 13 residues. The CDR3 protein is CASRGQGNQPQHF. The CDR3 DNA reads as TGTGCCAGTAGGGGACAGGGCAATCAGCCCCAGCATTTT. Full variable domain (remainder filled in from reference TRBV19 and TRBJ1-5): DGGITQSPKYLFRKEGQNVTLSCEQNLNHDAMYWYRQDPGQGLRLIYYSQIVNDFQKGDIAEGYSVSREKKESFPLTVTSAQKNPTAFYLCASRGQGNQPQHFGDGTRLSIL.

This clone has a single count. This rearrangement joins TRBV5-6 to TRBJ2-3; TRBD2 aligns across 13 bases. Germline V lookup: CDR1 SGHDT, CDR2 YYEEEE. CDR3 length: 15 residues. V lost 2 bases and J lost 6; bases outside the gene matches: 3. The CDR3 loop is CASSLLAGGMDTQYF. The CDR3 DNA reads TGTGCCAGCAGCTTACTAGCGGGGGGGATGGATACGCAGTATTTT.